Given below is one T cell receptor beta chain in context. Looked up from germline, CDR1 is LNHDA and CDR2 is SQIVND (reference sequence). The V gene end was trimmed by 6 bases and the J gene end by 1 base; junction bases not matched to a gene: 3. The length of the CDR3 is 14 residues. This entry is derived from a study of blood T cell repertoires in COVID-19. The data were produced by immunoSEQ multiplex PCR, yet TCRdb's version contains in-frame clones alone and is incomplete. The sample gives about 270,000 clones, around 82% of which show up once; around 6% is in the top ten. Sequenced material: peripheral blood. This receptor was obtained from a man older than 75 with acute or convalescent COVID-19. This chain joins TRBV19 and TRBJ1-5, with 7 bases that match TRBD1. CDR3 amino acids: CASRTGKSNQPQHF. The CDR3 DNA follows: TGTGCCAGTAGGACAGGGAAGAGCAATCAGCCCCAGCATTTT.